The clone carrying this T cell receptor (beta chain) was seen only once. The target antigen is unknown. This entry is derived from a study of cytomegalovirus exposure and HLA in healthy donors. The CDR3 totals 16 residues. V trimming: 5 bases; J trimming: 3 bases; junction bases outside the gene matches: 7. In germline, CDR1 is MRHNA, CDR2 SNTAGT. Study results and caveats: Most TCR sequences were seen very rarely across donors, but some public TCRs occurred in many. Later on, an analysis found that several of the most significant clusters appeared to be linked to common viral pathogens, which included parvovirus B19.

Primers: 60 Vbeta forward and 13 Jbeta reverse. Some clones are missing from TCRdb's copy, which holds only in-frame ones; the method was immunoSEQ multiplex PCR. The data hold 160,000 or so clones, with around 85% observed a single time. Although they were nominally healthy when sampled, donors likely had unrecorded immune exposures. The J gene is TRBJ2-3, the V gene TRBV6-4, with 11 positions matching TRBD1. What was sequenced was PBMCs. This receptor was obtained from a woman aged 30 to 39 in good health and CMV-seronegative. The CDR3 region has the DNA TGTGCCAGCAGTACCATGGGGACAGGGGGAACAGATACGCAGTATTTT. Amino acids: CASSTMGTGGTDTQYF.